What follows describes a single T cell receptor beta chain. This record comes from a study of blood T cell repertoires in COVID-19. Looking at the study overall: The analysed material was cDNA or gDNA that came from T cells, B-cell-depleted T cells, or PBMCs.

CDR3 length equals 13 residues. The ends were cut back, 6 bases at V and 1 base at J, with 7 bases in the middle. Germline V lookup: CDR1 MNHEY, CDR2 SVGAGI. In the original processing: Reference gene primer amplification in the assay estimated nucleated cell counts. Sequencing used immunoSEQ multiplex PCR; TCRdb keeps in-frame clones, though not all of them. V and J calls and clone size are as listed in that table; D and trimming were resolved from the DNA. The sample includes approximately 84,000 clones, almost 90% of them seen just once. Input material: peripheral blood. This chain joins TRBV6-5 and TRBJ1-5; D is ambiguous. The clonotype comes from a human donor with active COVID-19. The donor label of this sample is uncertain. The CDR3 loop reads CASRRLSNQPQHF. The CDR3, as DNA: TGTGCCAGCAGACGACTGAGCAATCAGCCCCAGCATTTT.